This T cell receptor beta chain originates from a study of somatic mutations in cytotoxic T cells in rheumatoid arthritis. CDR3 length: 13 residues. Trimming took 7 bases from V and 4 from J, leaving 10 bases between them. Germline lookup yields CDR1 MNHEY and CDR2 SMNVEV (reference sequence). Worth noting for this clone: Its matching antigen is unknown.

Findings of the study overall: Rising age went with increasing CD8+ clonality in rheumatoid arthritis patients; healthy controls showed no such increase.

Measured with immunoSEQ multiplex PCR; TCRdb has only the in-frame clones, and not every one. The table lists some 12,000 clones, around three quarters of them singletons. The chain has TRBV27 and TRBJ1-4; tentatively, D is TRBD1 (5 bases). The sequencing sample was made of CD8+ T cells sorted from blood. The clonotype originates from a man between 60 and 70 years old in good health. CDR3 region: CASKGLVNEKLFF. DNA of the CDR3: TGTGCCAGCAAGGGGCTAGTTAATGAAAAACTGTTTTTT.